This T cell receptor (beta chain) was sequenced for a study of vaccination and CD4 T cells after COVID-19. The overall study: Nasal swab PCR had detected SARS-CoV-2 in convalescent patients, nine mild and one severe.

The Oncomine TCR Beta short-read assay generated sequence data from the DNA of cultured CD4+ T cells. TCRdb reprocessed the PCR reads via MiXCR and lists one record per CDR3 protein. Among about 21,000 distinct CDR3 sequences listed, approximately 50% were seen once. The CDR3 is made up of 15 amino acids. With 3 bases clipped from V and 5 bases from J, the junction kept 5 bases outside the gene matches. Germline values: CDR1 LNHDA, CDR2 SQIVND (reference sequence). For this clonotype: Its cognate antigen is unknown.

The treatment here: approximately nine-day PBMC culture with coronavirus spike peptide pools or control peptides (ViraFEST assay). Sequenced material: CD4+ T cells from blood, cultured in vitro. The TCR comes from a human donor who had recovered from COVID-19. The rearrangement uses TRBV19 and TRBJ1-2; 11 bases are a match to TRBD1. The CDR3 coding sequence is TGTGCCAGTAGTATGGCCGGGACAGGGGGGTATGGCTACACCTTC. As protein: CASSMAGTGGYGYTF.